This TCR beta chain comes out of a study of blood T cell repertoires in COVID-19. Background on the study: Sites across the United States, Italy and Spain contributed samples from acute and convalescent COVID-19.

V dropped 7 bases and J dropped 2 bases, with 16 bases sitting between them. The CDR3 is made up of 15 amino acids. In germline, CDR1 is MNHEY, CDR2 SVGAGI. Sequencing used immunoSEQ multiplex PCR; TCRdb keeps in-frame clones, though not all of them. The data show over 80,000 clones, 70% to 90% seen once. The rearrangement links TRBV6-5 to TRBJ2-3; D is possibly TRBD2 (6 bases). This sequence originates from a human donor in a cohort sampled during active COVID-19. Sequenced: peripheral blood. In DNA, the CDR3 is TGTGCCAGCATCATAGGAGGGGCCTCCACAGATACGCAGTATTTT. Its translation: CASIIGGASTDTQYF.